These T cell receptor beta chains were read from a single sample in a study of blood T cell repertoires in COVID-19. Using immunoSEQ multiplex PCR, the repertoire was profiled, and TCRdb retains in-frame clones only, with some absent. The sample contains around 700,000 clones, around 90% of which appear only once. The sample taken for sequencing was peripheral blood. The receptors shown here come from a woman between 18 and 29 years old with acute or convalescent COVID-19. The conserved cysteine and the conserved F or W are not part of the CDR3 here.

cdr3_aa	v_call	j_call
ASSVSGARGGPQH	TRBV9	TRBJ1-5
ASSTPPGLAGGRSYNEQF	TRBV5-1	TRBJ2-1
ASSRSRGTEAF	TRBV5-1	TRBJ1-1
ASSYSVSGTSDTQY	TRBV6-5	TRBJ2-3
ASSVHRGLSTEAF	TRBV3-1/TRBV3-2	TRBJ1-1
ATTEIPSNYGYT	TRBV2	TRBJ1-2
ASSGFNTEAF	TRBV25-1	TRBJ1-1
ASSSGGPEAF	TRBV9	TRBJ1-1
ASSSGEKETQY	TRBV24-1	TRBJ2-5
ASSPGQGHQPQH	TRBV3-1/TRBV3-2	TRBJ1-5
ASSHRGMGYEQY	TRBV5-1	TRBJ2-7
ASSDKGAGANVLT	TRBV6-1	TRBJ2-6
ASSNGLANTEAF	TRBV6-5	TRBJ1-1
ASSLAPAGADEQY	TRBV7-6	TRBJ2-7
ASSQISRGRETQY	TRBV7-7	TRBJ2-5
ASSLLAGGTDTQY	TRBV5-4	TRBJ2-3
ASSLRGGNGYT	TRBV5-6	TRBJ1-2
ASRTDRASGAF	TRBV6-5	TRBJ1-1
ASSEALGGGAF	TRBV2	TRBJ1-1
ASSSRDRGQFEQY	TRBV7-9	TRBJ2-7
ASSLRTGGLTGNTIY	TRBV7-2	TRBJ1-3
ASSWDTYSGANVLT	TRBV6-6	TRBJ2-6
ASSLASTASNYGYT	TRBV5-6	TRBJ1-2
ASSQDIGGGNQPQH	TRBV4-3	TRBJ1-5
ASSLSQVGARGGYT	TRBV27	TRBJ1-2
ASGSQGTNYGYT	TRBV27	TRBJ1-2
ASSGEGQTNNSPLH	TRBV5-1	TRBJ1-6